The present entry profiles one TCR beta chain with its context. The antigen remains undetermined. Semi-nested PCR with Nested Universal Primer A followed constant-region reverse priming of full-length variable regions. MiXCR was run by TCRdb on the 5' RACE reads, yielding one entry per CDR3 protein. The sample has 62,000 or so distinct CDR3 sequences; around 30% are singletons. Study conclusions and caveats: Tumor memory CD4+ T cell TCR gene usage was found to cluster with blood and lymph node memory CD4+ cells and with lymph node naive CD4+ cells. Tumor-infiltrating Treg TCR alpha and beta sequences overlapped most with tumor naive CD4+ T cells, then blood naive.

Naive CD4+ cells had CD25+ Tregs removed. V was pared by 5 bases and J by 2 bases, with 8 bases of the junction left unmatched. Germline V CDR1 and CDR2: MDHEN, SYDVKM. This CDR3 has 15 residues. Sample: tumor-infiltrating naive CD4+ T cells sorted from the breast tumor. Subset given: naive CD4+ T cells, CD4+CD45RA+CD25-. The chain carries TRBV28 and TRBJ1-2; 7 positions match TRBD1. The clonotype comes from a female donor with breast cancer. CDR3 amino acids: CASSPRQGMNYGYTF. DNA of the CDR3: TGTGCCAGCAGTCCCCGACAGGGAATGAACTATGGCTACACCTTC.